The 3 T cell receptor beta chains given below trace back to one sample, sequenced in a study of CD8+ T cells in alopecia areata. RNA was isolated and reverse transcribed to cDNA, the sequencing template. This table comes from immunoSEQ multiplex PCR, and its TCRdb copy is limited to in-frame clones, with some not included. The data hold 200,000 or so clones, with 30% to 40% observed a single time. The treatment is: oral pan-JAK inhibitor, 5-10 mg twice daily. The starting material was CD4+ T cells sorted from blood, obtained between weeks 30 and 35, from a patient treated with tofacitinib. These receptors all come from a human donor with alopecia areata.

This chain links TRBV7-8 with TRBJ1-1, with D possibly TRBD1 on 5 matching bases. Germline V gene lookup returns CDR1 SGHVS and CDR2 FQNEAQ. This CDR3 has 12 residues. The V gene lost 5 bases and the J gene lost 4 bases, with 8 bases spanning the gap. CDR3 residues: CASSAQGTEAFF. For the CDR3, the DNA is TGTGCCAGCAGCGCCCAGGGCACTGAAGCTTTCTTT.

This chain uses TRBV4-1 with TRBJ2-7; TRBD1 aligns across 7 bases. V dropped 3 bases and J dropped 3; count of bases not matched to a gene: 11. This CDR3 spans 16 amino acids. The germline gives CDR1 MGHRA, CDR2 YSYEKL. CDR3 nucleotide sequence: TGCGCCAGCAGCCACCCCCCGGGACAGCCACTCTACGAGCAGTACTTC. As protein: CASSHPPGQPLYEQYF.

Many counts were recorded for this clone. The genes are TRBV2 and TRBJ1-2; D gene ambiguous. CDR1 SNHLY and CDR2 FYNNEI come from the germline V gene. V lost 6 bases to trimming and J lost 0 bases, with 20 bases between them. This CDR3 has 17 amino acids. The CDR3 loop reads CASRARQRGKTNYGYTF. The DNA for the CDR3 is TGTGCCAGCAGGGCCCGTCAACGGGGTAAAACTAACTATGGCTACACCTTC.